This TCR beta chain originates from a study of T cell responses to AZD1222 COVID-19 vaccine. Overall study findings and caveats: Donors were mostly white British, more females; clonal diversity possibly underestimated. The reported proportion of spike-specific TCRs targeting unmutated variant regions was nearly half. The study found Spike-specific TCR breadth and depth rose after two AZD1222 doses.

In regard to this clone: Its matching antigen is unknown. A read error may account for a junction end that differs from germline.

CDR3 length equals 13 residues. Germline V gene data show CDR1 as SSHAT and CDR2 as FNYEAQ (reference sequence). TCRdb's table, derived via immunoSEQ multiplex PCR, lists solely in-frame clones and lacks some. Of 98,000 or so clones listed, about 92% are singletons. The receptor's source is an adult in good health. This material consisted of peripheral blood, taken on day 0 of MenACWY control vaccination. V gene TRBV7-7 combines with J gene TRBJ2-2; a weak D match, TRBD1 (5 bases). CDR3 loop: CASSFDSPGELFF. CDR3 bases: TGTGCTAGCAGCTTCGACAGCCCCGGGGAGCTGTTTTTT.